The present T cell receptor (beta chain) was sequenced within a study of cytomegalovirus exposure and HLA in healthy donors. About the study: An earlier analysis found roughly 110 million unique TCR beta sequences from 150 million to 200 million T cells.

Concerning this clone: Its antigen is currently unknown.

Study-wide findings and caveats: Being productive about 87% or about 30% of the time was typical of most TCR beta V segments in an earlier analysis. There were about 160 TCR beta chains listed as cytomegalovirus-associated.

The CDR3 is 16 residues long. The V gene's germline CDR1 is MGHRA and CDR2 YSYEKL. The V and J ends lost 4 bases and 6 bases, in that order; junction bases with no gene match: 9. A multiplex PCR was run with 60 Vbeta primers and 13 Jbeta primers. This table comes from immunoSEQ multiplex PCR, and its TCRdb copy is limited to in-frame clones, with some not included. The table shows about 94,000 clones, with around two thirds occurring only once. The sequenced material came from PBMCs. This chain connects TRBV4-1 to TRBJ2-1; 10 bases fit TRBD2. The clonotype comes from a man aged 25-45 years in good health and CMV-seronegative. The CDR3 reads CASSLQGAGGRNEQFF. CDR3 coding DNA: TGCGCCAGCAGCCTCCAAGGAGCGGGAGGGCGCAATGAGCAGTTCTTC.